This TCR beta chain was captured in a study of CD8 T cells in Susac syndrome. CD8+ and CD4+ T cells from blood underwent TCR beta sequencing, which was carried out in a high-throughput format. The patients serving as multiple sclerosis controls were treatment-naive. They had stable or active relapsing-remitting disease and fulfilled revised McDonald criteria. TEMRA cells underwent FACS enrichment and CD8+ and CD4+ T cells underwent negative isolation. Random hexamers were used to reverse transcribe an amount of roughly 0.5 to 1 ug RNA. Amplification of TCR beta CDR3 by immunoSEQ multiplex PCR spanned 54 Vbeta and 13 Jbeta. MiXCR, run by TCRdb on the immunoSEQ multiplex PCR reads, gives a single entry per CDR3 protein. The profile shows a few hundred thousand distinct CDR3 sequences, approximately 90% of them singletons. Germline trimming cut 1 base from V and 0 bases from J; bases unmatched to any gene: 5. This CDR3 contains 16 residues. Germline CDR1 and CDR2: DFQATT and SNEGSKA (reference sequence).

The sample taken for sequencing was CD4+ T cells from PBMCs. The receptor comes from a human donor with multiple sclerosis. This chain uses TRBV20-1 with TRBJ2-3; 9 nucleotides agree with TRBD2. CDR3 nucleotides: TGCAGTGCTAGAGCTAGCGGGGACCCTAGCACAGATACGCAGTATTTT. It yields the protein CSARASGDPSTDTQYF.